The source of this T cell receptor (beta chain) is a study of CD8 T cells in cerebrospinal fluid in Alzheimer's disease. This clonotype is identified as medium-sized from frequency. Its antigen is not known. Findings of the study overall: The largest CSF clone was proportionally bigger in mild cognitive impairment or Alzheimer's disease than controls.

TCRdb reworked the 10x single-cell sequencing reads into one entry per CDR3 protein, no DNA. The ten top clones account for roughly a fifth, within a sample of some 700 distinct CDR3 sequences. Per germline, CDR1 MNHEY and CDR2 SVGEGT. This CDR3 is 17 amino acids long. The source material was cerebrospinal fluid. This TCR was recovered from a human donor in good health. The chain has TRBV6-2 or TRBV6-3 and TRBJ1-5; TCRdb indicates TRBD1, and absent DNA this call remains unverified. The CDR3 region is CASSYREGQGSTQPQHF.